This record covers a single T cell receptor (beta chain). Its antigen is unidentified. Trimming removed 3 bases at V and 8 bases at J, with 13 bases between. The CDR3 covers 13 residues. Looked up from germline, CDR1 is MDHEN and CDR2 is SYDVKM. This entry is derived from a study of vaccination and CD4 T cells after COVID-19. Oncomine TCR Beta short-read sequencing was applied to DNA from cultured CD4+ T cells. TCRdb called the PCR reads again in MiXCR, with one record for every CDR3 protein. In the table there are around 19,000 distinct CDR3 sequences, around 37% of which are singletons. Indicated time point: late sampling 161 to 241 days after vaccination in a few convalescent patients. Sample treatment: approximately nine-day PBMC culture with coronavirus spike peptide pools or control peptides (ViraFEST assay).

The receptor's source is a human donor who had recovered from COVID-19. The J gene is TRBJ1-2, the V gene TRBV28; D ambiguous. Sequencing was performed on CD4+ T cells from blood, cultured in vitro, taken about 7 months after SARS-CoV-2 vaccination. Here the CDR3 reads CASSLITSRGYTF. The CDR3 DNA reads as TGTGCCAGCAGTTTGATCACTTCACGCGGCTACACCTTC.